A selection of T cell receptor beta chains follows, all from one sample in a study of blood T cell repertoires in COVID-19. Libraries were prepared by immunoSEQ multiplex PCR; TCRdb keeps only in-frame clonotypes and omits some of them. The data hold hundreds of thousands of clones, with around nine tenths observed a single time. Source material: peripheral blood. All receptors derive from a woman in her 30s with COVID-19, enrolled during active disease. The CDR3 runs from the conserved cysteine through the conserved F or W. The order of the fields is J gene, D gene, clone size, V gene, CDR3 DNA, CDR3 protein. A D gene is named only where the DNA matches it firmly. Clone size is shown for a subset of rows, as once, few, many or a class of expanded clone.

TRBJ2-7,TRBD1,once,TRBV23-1,TGCGCCAGCAGTCAATCCCCAGGGGGCTACGAGCAGTACTTC,CASSQSPGGYEQYF
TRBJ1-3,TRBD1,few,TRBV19,TGTGCCAGTTTACGTCCCGGGACAGGAAGGGGGACTGGAAACACCATATATTTT,CASLRPGTGRGTGNTIYF
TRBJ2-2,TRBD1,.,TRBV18,TGTGCCAGCTCACTTGGGACAGCGAACACCGGGGAGCTGTTTTTT,CASSLGTANTGELFF
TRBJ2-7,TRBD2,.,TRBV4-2,TGTGCCAGCAGCCAAACGACTAGCGGGAGGGCCGGGCAGTACTTC,CASSQTTSGRAGQYF
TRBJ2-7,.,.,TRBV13,TGTGCCAGCAGCCCCAGGGATACCCCCTACGAGCAGTACTTC,CASSPRDTPYEQYF
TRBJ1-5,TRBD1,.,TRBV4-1,TGCGCCAGCAGCCAGGACAGGTCGGTTGAGCAGCCCCAGCATTTT,CASSQDRSVEQPQHF
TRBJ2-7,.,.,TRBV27,TGTGCCAGCAGTTTAGAGCAGGGCCTCTACGAGCAGTACTTC,CASSLEQGLYEQYF
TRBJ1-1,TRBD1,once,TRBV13,TGTGCCAGCAGCCGGAAGGTTGGAGGGACAGGGAACACTGAAGCTTTCTTT,CASSRKVGGTGNTEAFF
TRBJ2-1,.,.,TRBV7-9,TGTGCCAGCAGCTTAGTCACTCGCCGCTCCTACAATGAGCAGTTCTTC,CASSLVTRRSYNEQFF
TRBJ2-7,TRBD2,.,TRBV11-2,TGTGCCAGCAGCTTGAGGGAGGGAATCTACGAGCAGTACTTC,CASSLREGIYEQYF
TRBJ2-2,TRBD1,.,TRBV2,TGTGCCAGCAGGGAGGACAGGGTCACCGGGGAGCTGTTTTTT,CASREDRVTGELFF
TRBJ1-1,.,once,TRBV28,TGTGCCAGCAGTCCTCACCAGGTAGACACTGAAGCTTTCTTT,CASSPHQVDTEAFF
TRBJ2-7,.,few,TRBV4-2,TGTGCCAGCAGCCAAGAGGGCGCTGGCTCCTACGAGCAGTACTTC,CASSQEGAGSYEQYF
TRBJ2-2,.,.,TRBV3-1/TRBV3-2,TGTGCCAGCAGCCCTAGTACCACCGGGGAGCTGTTTTTT,CASSPSTTGELFF
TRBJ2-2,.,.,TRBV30,TGTGCCTGGAGTGACTCTTGGACAAGGAACACCGGGGAGCTGTTTTTT,CAWSDSWTRNTGELFF
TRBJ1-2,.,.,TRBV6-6,TGTGCCAGCAGTCTACAGGGTAGGATCTATGGCTACACCTTC,CASSLQGRIYGYTF
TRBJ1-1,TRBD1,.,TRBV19,TGTGCCAGTATCCAGGGACAGACCTTTGAAGCTTTCTTT,CASIQGQTFEAFF